This T cell receptor beta chain emerged from a study of blood T cell repertoires in COVID-19. Study details: Sites across the United States, Italy and Spain contributed samples from acute and convalescent COVID-19. The analysed material was cDNA or gDNA that came from T cells, B-cell-depleted T cells, or PBMCs.

As handled by the study authors: Reference gene primer amplification yielded estimated nucleated cell counts. The repertoire was sequenced with immunoSEQ multiplex PCR; TCRdb's copy has only in-frame clones and lacks some. Clonal size and the V and J genes are those of that table, whereas D and trimming came from the DNA. The data hold about 15,000 clones, with more than 70% observed a single time. V was shortened by 3 bases and J by 4 bases, with 12 bases between the two germline ends. CDR3 length equals 14 residues. Per the germline V gene, CDR1 is WSHSY and CDR2 is SAAADI. The chain couples TRBV10-2 to TRBJ2-5; no definite D call. The TCR was taken from a human donor in a cohort sampled during active COVID-19. Sequencing input: peripheral blood. DNA of the CDR3: TGCGCCAGCAGTGATCTAGTAATGAGAGAGACCCAGTACTTC. Translating gives CASSDLVMRETQYF.